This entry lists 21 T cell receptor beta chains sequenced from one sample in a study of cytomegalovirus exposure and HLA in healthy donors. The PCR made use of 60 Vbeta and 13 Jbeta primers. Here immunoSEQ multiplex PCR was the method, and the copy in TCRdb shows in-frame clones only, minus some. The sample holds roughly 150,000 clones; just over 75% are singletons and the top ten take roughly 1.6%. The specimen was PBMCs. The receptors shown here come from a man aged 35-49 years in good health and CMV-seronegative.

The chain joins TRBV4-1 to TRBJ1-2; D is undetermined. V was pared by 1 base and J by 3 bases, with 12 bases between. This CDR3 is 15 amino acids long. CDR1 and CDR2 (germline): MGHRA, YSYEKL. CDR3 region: CASSQGAPGDYGYTF. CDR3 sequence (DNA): TGCGCCAGCAGCCAAGGCGCGCCGGGAGACTATGGCTACACCTTC.

In DNA, the CDR3 is TGTGCCAGCAGCGTACAGGGGGGCCGACCAACTAATGAAAAACTGTTTTTT. Protein: CASSVQGGRPTNEKLFF. The chain joins TRBV9 to TRBJ1-4; TRBD1 matches at 7 bases. V lost 1 base, J lost 0 bases, and 6 bases stayed unmatched. Germline values: CDR1 SGDLS, CDR2 YYNGEE. This CDR3 is built from 17 residues.

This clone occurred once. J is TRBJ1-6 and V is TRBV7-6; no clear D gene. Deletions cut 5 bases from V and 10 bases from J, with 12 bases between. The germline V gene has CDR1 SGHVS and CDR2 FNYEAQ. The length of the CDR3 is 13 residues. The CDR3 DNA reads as TGTGCCAGCAGCGCGACACAGATATCACCCCTCCACTTT. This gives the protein CASSATQISPLHF. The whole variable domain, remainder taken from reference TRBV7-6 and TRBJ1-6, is GAGVSQSPRYKVTKRGQDVALRCDPISGHVSLYWYRQALGQGPEFLTYFNYEAQQDKSGLPNDRFSAERPEGSISTLTIQRTEQRDSAMYRCASSATQISPLHFGNGTRLTVT.

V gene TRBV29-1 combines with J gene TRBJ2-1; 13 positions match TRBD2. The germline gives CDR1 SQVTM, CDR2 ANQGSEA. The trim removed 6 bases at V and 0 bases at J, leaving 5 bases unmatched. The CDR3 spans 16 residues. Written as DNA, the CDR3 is TGCAGCGTAGGGGGACTAGCGGGATACTCCTACAATGAGCAGTTCTTC. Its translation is CSVGGLAGYSYNEQFF.

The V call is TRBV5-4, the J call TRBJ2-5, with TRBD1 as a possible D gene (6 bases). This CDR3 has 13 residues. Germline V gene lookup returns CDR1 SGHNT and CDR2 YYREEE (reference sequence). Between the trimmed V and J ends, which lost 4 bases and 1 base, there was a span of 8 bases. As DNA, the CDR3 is TGTGCCAGCAGCGGGACACTCCAAGAGACCCAGTACTTC. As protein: CASSGTLQETQYF. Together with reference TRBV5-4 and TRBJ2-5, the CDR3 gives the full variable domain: ETGVTQSPTHLIKTRGQQVTLRCSSQSGHNTVSWYQQALGQGPQFIFQYYREEENGRGNFPPRFSGLQFPNYSSELNVNALELDDSALYLCASSGTLQETQYFGPGTRLLVL.

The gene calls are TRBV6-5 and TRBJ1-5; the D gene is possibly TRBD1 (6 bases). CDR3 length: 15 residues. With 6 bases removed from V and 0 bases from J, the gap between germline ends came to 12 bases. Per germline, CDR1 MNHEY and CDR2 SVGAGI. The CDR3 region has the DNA TGTGCCAGCAGGCGGACAGATTATAGCAATCAGCCCCAGCATTTT. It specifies CASRRTDYSNQPQHF.

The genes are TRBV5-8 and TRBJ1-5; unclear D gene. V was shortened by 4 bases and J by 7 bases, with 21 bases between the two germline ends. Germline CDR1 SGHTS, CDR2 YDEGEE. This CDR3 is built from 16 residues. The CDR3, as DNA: TGTGCCAGCAGCGCCTGGCGGAGGGAGAGAGGGCAGCCCCAGCATTTT. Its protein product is CASSAWRRERGQPQHF. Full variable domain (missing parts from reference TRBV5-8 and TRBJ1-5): EAGVTQSPTHLIKTRGQQATLRCSPISGHTSVYWYQQALGLGLQFLLWYDEGEERNRGNFPPRFSGRQFPNYSSELNVNALELEDSALYLCASSAWRRERGQPQHFGDGTRLSIL.

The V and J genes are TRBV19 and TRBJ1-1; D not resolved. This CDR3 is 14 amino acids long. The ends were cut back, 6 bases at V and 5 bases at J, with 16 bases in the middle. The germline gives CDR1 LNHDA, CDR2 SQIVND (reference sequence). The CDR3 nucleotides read TGTGCCAGTAGACACCGCCGGCTCGGGACTGAAGCTTTCTTT. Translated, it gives CASRHRRLGTEAFF.

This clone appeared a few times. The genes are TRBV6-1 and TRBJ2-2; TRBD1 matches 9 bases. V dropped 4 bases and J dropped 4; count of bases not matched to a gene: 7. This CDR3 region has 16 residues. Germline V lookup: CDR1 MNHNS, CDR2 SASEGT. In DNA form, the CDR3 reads TGTGCCAGCAGTGCCATTCGGGGACAGGGCACCGGGGAGCTGTTTTTT. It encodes CASSAIRGQGTGELFF.

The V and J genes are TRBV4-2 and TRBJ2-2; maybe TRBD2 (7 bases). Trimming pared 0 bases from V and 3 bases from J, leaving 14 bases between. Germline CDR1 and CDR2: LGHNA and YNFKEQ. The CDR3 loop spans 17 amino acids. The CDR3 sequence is CASSQDSAGHDTGELFF. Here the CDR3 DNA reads TGTGCCAGCAGCCAAGATTCAGCGGGACATGACACCGGGGAGCTGTTTTTT.

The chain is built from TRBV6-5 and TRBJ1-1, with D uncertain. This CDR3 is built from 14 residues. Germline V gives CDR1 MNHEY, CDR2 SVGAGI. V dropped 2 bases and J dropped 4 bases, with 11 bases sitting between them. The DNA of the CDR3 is TGTGCCAGCAGTTACGAGGGCCTCCGCACTGAAGCTTTCTTT. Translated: CASSYEGLRTEAFF.

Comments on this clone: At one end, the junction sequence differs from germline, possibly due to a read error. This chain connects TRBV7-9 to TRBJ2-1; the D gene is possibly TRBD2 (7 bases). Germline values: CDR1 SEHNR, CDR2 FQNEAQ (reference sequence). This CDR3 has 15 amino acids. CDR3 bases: TGTTCCAGCAGCCCCCTGGGGGGGCCCTACAATGAGCAGTTCTTC. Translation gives CSSSPLGGPYNEQFF.

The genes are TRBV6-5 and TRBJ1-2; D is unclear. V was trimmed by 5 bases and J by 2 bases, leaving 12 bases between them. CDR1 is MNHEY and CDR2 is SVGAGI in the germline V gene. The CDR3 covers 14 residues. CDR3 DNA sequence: TGTGCCAGCAGTAGCGCGGCGGCAAACTATGGCTACACCTTC. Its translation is CASSSAAANYGYTF.

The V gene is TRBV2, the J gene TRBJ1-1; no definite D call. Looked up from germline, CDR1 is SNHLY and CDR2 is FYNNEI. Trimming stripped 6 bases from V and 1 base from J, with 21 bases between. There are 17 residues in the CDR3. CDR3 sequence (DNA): TGTGCCAGCAGCGGGAGGTTGGGAGGATCGACGAACACTGAAGCTTTCTTT. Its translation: CASSGRLGGSTNTEAFF.

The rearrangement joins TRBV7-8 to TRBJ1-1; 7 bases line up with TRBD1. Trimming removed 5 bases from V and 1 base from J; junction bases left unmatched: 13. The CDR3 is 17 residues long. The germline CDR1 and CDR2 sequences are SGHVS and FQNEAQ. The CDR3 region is CASSTRQGTGTNTEAFF. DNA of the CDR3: TGTGCCAGCAGCACAAGACAGGGAACCGGGACGAACACTGAAGCTTTCTTT.

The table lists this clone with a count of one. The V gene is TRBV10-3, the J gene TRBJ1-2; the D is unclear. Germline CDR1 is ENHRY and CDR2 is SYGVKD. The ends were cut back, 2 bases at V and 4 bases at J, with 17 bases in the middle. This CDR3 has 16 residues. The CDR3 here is CAISEGGLPQPYGYTF. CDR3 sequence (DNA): TGTGCCATCAGTGAGGGTGGCCTTCCCCAACCCTATGGCTACACCTTC.

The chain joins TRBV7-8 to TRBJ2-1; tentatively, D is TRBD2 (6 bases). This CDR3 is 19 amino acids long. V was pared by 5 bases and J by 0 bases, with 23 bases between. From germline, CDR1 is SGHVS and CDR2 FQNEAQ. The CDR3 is CASSPSPGWRRGSYNEQFF. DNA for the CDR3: TGTGCCAGCAGCCCTAGCCCAGGTTGGCGGAGGGGCTCCTACAATGAGCAGTTCTTC.

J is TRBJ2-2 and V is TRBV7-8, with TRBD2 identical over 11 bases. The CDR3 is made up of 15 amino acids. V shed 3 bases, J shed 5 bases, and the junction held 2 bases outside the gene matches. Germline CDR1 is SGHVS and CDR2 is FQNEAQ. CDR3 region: CASSFSGRATGELFF. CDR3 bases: TGTGCCAGCAGCTTTAGCGGGAGGGCTACCGGGGAGCTGTTTTTT. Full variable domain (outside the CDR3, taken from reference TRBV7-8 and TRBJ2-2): GAGVSQSPRYKVAKRGQDVALRCDPISGHVSLFWYQQALGQGPEFLTYFQNEAQLDKSGLPSDRFFAERPEGSVSTLKIQRTQQEDSAVYLCASSFSGRATGELFFGEGSRLTVL.

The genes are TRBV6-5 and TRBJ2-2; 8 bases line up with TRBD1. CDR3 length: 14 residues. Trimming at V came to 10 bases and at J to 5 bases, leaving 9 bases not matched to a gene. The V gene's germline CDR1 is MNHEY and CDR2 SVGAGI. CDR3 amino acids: CATSGGARTGELFF. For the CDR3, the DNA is TGTGCCACCTCAGGGGGCGCGCGTACCGGGGAGCTGTTTTTT.

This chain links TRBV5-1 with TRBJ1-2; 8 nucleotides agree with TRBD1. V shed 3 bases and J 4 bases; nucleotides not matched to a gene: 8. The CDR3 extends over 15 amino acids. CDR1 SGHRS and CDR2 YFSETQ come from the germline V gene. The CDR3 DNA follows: TGCGCCAGCAGCTCGGGTCGGACAGGGAGCTATGGCTACACCTTC. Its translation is CASSSGRTGSYGYTF.

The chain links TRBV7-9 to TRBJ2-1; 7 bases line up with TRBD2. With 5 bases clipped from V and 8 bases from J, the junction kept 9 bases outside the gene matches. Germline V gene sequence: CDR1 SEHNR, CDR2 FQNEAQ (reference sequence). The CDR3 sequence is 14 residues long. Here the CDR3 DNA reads TGTGCCAGCAGCGGACTAGGTTATGCCCATGAGCAGTTCTTC. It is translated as CASSGLGYAHEQFF.